Listed below are T cell receptor beta chains from one sample, sequenced in a study of T cells after yellow fever vaccination. TCRdb re-analysed the 5' RACE reads in MiXCR, keeping a single row per CDR3 protein. The table includes under 600,000 distinct CDR3 sequences, about 14% detected once. The material sequenced was PBMCs, taken on the day of the yellow fever booster vaccination. The source of these receptors is a man aged 25 to 45 who received the YFV17D yellow fever vaccine. Both conserved end residues are part of each CDR3. The D gene is left open where the match is weak. Rows may omit the clone size; those that give it use once, few, many or a size class.

j_gene: TRBJ1-6; v_gene: TRBV5-1; abundance: few; d_gene: NA; CDR3nt: TGCGCCAGCAGCTTGGCTCCGGCTAATTCACCCCTCCACTTT; CDR3aa: CASSLAPANSPLHF
j_gene: TRBJ2-2; v_gene: TRBV2; abundance: NA; d_gene: TRBD2; CDR3nt: TGTGCCCGCTGTTCCCGCAGACTAGCGGGAGGCCTCACCGGGGAGCTGTTTTTT; CDR3aa: CARCSRRLAGGLTGELFF
j_gene: TRBJ2-7; v_gene: TRBV3-1; abundance: few; d_gene: TRBD1; CDR3nt: TGTGCCAGCAGCTTCATGAGGGACAGGGGTGGCGAGCAGTACTTC; CDR3aa: CASSFMRDRGGEQYF
j_gene: TRBJ1-5; v_gene: TRBV2; abundance: NA; d_gene: NA; CDR3nt: TGTGCCAGCAGGGTCGACAGCCAGCCCCAGCATTTT; CDR3aa: CASRVDSQPQHF
j_gene: TRBJ1-1; v_gene: TRBV5-5; abundance: NA; d_gene: TRBD1; CDR3nt: TGTGCCAGCACCCGAGGGGACAGTCGATGGAACACTGAAGCTTTCTTT; CDR3aa: CASTRGDSRWNTEAFF
j_gene: TRBJ2-7; v_gene: TRBV5-1; abundance: NA; d_gene: NA; CDR3nt: TGCGCCAGCAGCTATTGGGTTGGCGGGACTTACGAGCAGTACTTC; CDR3aa: CASSYWVGGTYEQYF
j_gene: TRBJ2-7; v_gene: TRBV20-1; abundance: NA; d_gene: TRBD2; CDR3nt: TGCAGTGCTAGCCCCACTAGCGGGATGGGGGGGCAGTACTTC; CDR3aa: CSASPTSGMGGQYF
j_gene: TRBJ2-3; v_gene: TRBV7-6; abundance: NA; d_gene: TRBD2; CDR3nt: TGTGCCAGCAGCTCCGGGACTAGCGGGAGGCCGACAGATACGCAGTATTTT; CDR3aa: CASSSGTSGRPTDTQYF
j_gene: TRBJ2-7; v_gene: TRBV7-7; abundance: many; d_gene: TRBD1; CDR3nt: TGTGCCAGCAGCCTCGACAGGGGCCCGTCCTACGAGCAGTACTTC; CDR3aa: CASSLDRGPSYEQYF
j_gene: TRBJ2-7; v_gene: TRBV6-5; abundance: few; d_gene: NA; CDR3nt: TGTGCCAGCAGTTACTCCGGCAAGTACTACGAGCAGTACTTC; CDR3aa: CASSYSGKYYEQYF
j_gene: TRBJ2-7; v_gene: TRBV12-3/TRBV12-4; abundance: few; d_gene: NA; CDR3nt: TGTGCCAGCAGTTTGGCAGGGCCGAACTACGAGCAGTACTTC; CDR3aa: CASSLAGPNYEQYF
j_gene: TRBJ2-7; v_gene: TRBV7-2; abundance: few; d_gene: NA; CDR3nt: TGTGCCAGCAGCTTGACAACTAGCATCGAGCAGTACTTC; CDR3aa: CASSLTTSIEQYF
j_gene: TRBJ2-1; v_gene: TRBV7-2; abundance: few; d_gene: NA; CDR3nt: TGTGCCAGCAGCTTAGGGCAGTCGAATGAGCAGTTCTTC; CDR3aa: CASSLGQSNEQFF
j_gene: TRBJ2-7; v_gene: TRBV15; abundance: few; d_gene: NA; CDR3nt: TGTGCCACCAGCAGAGTAGGGACCGGCTCCTACGAGCAGTACTTC; CDR3aa: CATSRVGTGSYEQYF
j_gene: TRBJ2-7; v_gene: TRBV24-1; abundance: few; d_gene: NA; CDR3nt: TGTGCCACCATCCGGGACAACTACGAGCAGTACTTC; CDR3aa: CATIRDNYEQYF
j_gene: TRBJ2-5; v_gene: TRBV28; abundance: NA; d_gene: TRBD1; CDR3nt: TGTGCCAGCAGGCTTAGCCCGACAGGGGGCGGGACCCAGTACTTC; CDR3aa: CASRLSPTGGGTQYF
j_gene: TRBJ1-4; v_gene: TRBV6-1; abundance: NA; d_gene: NA; CDR3nt: TGTGCCAGCACCAACGGGGGTAGCGGAAAACTGTTTTTT; CDR3aa: CASTNGGSGKLFF
j_gene: TRBJ2-4; v_gene: TRBV15; abundance: NA; d_gene: NA; CDR3nt: TGTGCCACCAGCAGAGAGGCGACCAAAAACATTCAGTACTTC; CDR3aa: CATSREATKNIQYF
j_gene: TRBJ2-3; v_gene: TRBV6-5; abundance: NA; d_gene: NA; CDR3nt: TGTGCCAGCAGTTCCTCCCGGGAAGGCACAGATACGCAGTATTTT; CDR3aa: CASSSSREGTDTQYF
j_gene: TRBJ1-2; v_gene: TRBV20-1; abundance: few; d_gene: NA; CDR3nt: TGCAGTGCCACGACTGCACGTGGCTATGGCTACACCTTC; CDR3aa: CSATTARGYGYTF
j_gene: TRBJ2-3; v_gene: TRBV28; abundance: few; d_gene: TRBD1; CDR3nt: TGTGCCAGCAACCCCGCATCAAGACAGGGGGCAATTTTAGATACGCAGTATTTT; CDR3aa: CASNPASRQGAILDTQYF
j_gene: TRBJ2-5; v_gene: TRBV5-5; abundance: NA; d_gene: NA; CDR3nt: TGTGCCAGCAGTAGCGACTCGGTAGAGACCCAGTACTTC; CDR3aa: CASSSDSVETQYF
j_gene: TRBJ2-7; v_gene: TRBV7-2; abundance: few; d_gene: NA; CDR3nt: TGTGCCAGCAGCCGCCCCGGGGGACTCTACGAGCAGTACTTC; CDR3aa: CASSRPGGLYEQYF
j_gene: TRBJ2-2; v_gene: TRBV5-6; abundance: NA; d_gene: NA; CDR3nt: TGTGCCAGCAGCTTGCCAGGGGTGACCGGGGAGCTGTTTTTT; CDR3aa: CASSLPGVTGELFF
j_gene: TRBJ2-2; v_gene: TRBV5-1; abundance: NA; d_gene: NA; CDR3nt: TGCGCCAGCAGCTTGGCGGGGGAGAGGGCCGGGGAGCTGTTTTTT; CDR3aa: CASSLAGERAGELFF
j_gene: TRBJ2-1; v_gene: TRBV18; abundance: NA; d_gene: TRBD1; CDR3nt: TGTGCCAGCTCTCACCGGGACAGGGTCTTCGATGAGCAGTTCTTC; CDR3aa: CASSHRDRVFDEQFF
j_gene: TRBJ2-5; v_gene: TRBV18; abundance: NA; d_gene: TRBD1; CDR3nt: TGTGCCAGCTCACGGACTGGACAGGTCCAAGAGACCCAGTACTTC; CDR3aa: CASSRTGQVQETQYF
j_gene: TRBJ2-1; v_gene: TRBV7-3; abundance: NA; d_gene: NA; CDR3nt: TGTGCCAGCAGCCTTACGGACAACCCGAGCTCCTACAATGAGCAGTTCTTC; CDR3aa: CASSLTDNPSSYNEQFF
j_gene: TRBJ2-3; v_gene: TRBV30; abundance: few; d_gene: TRBD2; CDR3nt: TGTGCCTGGAGTATCCAGACTAGCGGGAGGTCGGATACGCAGTATTTT; CDR3aa: CAWSIQTSGRSDTQYF